The subject of this entry is one T cell receptor beta chain. What it binds is not known. Time point noted: pre-sensitization, week 0. Indicated treatment: therapeutic diphenylcyclopropenone sensitization with weekly scalp DPC. TCRdb reanalysed the RACE reads using MiXCR and keeps one entry per CDR3 protein. Of 300,000 to 450,000 distinct CDR3 sequences in the sample, approximately 5% were seen once. The data are from a study of human T cells and chemical hapten exposure. Study-level background: Patch tests containing 0.01% DPC, applied to the upper back, were read at 6 days. Variability of per-sample TCR yields stemmed mainly from small differences in pooled library volume.

Study observations and caveats: With regard to DPC sensitization, TCRs above 1 in 1000 frequency did not change. Donors were affected by alopecia, so their immune reaction might vary from that of healthy individuals.

The material was whole blood, obtained in connection with sensitization to the hapten diphenylcyclopropenone (DPC). This TCR was sampled from a woman aged 18-29 years with alopecia areata. Some clones in this sample may be carry-over from other donors' samples.

CDR3 residues: CASSLGGRVGGEAFF. DNA of the CDR3: TGTGCCAGCAGTTTAGGCGGCAGGGTAGGAGGTGAAGCTTTCTTT. V and J are TRBV12-3 or TRBV12-4 and TRBJ1-1, with a possible D match to TRBD1 (5 bases). This CDR3 contains 15 residues. The ends were cut back, 1 base at V and 7 bases at J, with 16 bases in the middle.